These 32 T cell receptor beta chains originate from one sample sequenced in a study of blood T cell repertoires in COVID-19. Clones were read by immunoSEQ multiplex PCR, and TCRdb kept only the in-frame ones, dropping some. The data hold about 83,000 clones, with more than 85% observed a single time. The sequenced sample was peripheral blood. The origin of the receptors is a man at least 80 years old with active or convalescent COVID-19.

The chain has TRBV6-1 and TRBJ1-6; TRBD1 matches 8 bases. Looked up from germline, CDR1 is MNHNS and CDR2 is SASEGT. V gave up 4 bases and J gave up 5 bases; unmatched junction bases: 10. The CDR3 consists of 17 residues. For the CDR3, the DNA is TGTGCCAGCAGTGGCGTGGACAGGGTTTCGGATAATTCACCCCTCCACTTT. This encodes CASSGVDRVSDNSPLHF.

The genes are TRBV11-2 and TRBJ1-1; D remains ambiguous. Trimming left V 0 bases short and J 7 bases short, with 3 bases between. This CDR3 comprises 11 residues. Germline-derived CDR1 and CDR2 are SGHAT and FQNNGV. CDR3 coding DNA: TGTGCCAGCAGCTTAGACGTTGAAGCTTTCTTT. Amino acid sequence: CASSLDVEAFF.

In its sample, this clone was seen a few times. CDR3 sequence: CASTAGVNNSPLHF. In nucleotides, the CDR3 is TGCGCCAGCACTGCAGGGGTGAATAATTCACCCCTCCACTTT. The gene calls are TRBV5-1 and TRBJ1-6; the D gene is possibly TRBD1 (6 bases). This CDR3 is 14 amino acids long. CDR1 is SGHRS, CDR2 YFSETQ, per germline. The V end was cut by 6 bases, the J end by 5 bases, with 12 bases between.

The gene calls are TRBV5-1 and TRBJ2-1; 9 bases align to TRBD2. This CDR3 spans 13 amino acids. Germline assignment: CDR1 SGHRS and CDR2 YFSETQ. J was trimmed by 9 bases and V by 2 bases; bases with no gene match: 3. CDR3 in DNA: TGCGCCAGCAGCTTTGGGACTAGCCTTGAGCAGTTCTTC. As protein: CASSFGTSLEQFF.

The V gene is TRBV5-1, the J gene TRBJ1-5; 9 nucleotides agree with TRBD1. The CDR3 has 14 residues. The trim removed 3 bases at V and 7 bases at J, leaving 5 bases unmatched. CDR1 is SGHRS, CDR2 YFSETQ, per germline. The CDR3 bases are TGCGCCAGCAGCTCCGGGACAGGGAACCAGCCCCAGCATTTT. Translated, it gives CASSSGTGNQPQHF. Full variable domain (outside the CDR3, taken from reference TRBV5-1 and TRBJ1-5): KAGVTQTPRYLIKTRGQQVTLSCSPISGHRSVSWYQQTPGQGLQFLFEYFSETQRNKGNFPGRFSGRQFSNSRSEMNVSTLELGDSALYLCASSSGTGNQPQHFGDGTRLSIL.

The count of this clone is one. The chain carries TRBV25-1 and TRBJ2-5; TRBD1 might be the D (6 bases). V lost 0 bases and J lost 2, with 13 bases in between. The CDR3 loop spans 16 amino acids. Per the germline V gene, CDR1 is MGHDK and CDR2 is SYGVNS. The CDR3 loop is CASSEYYGTTQETQYF. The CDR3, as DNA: TGTGCCAGCAGTGAATATTACGGGACAACTCAAGAGACCCAGTACTTC.

This CDR3 reads CASRGTGGYTEAFF. In DNA form, the CDR3 reads TGTGCCAGCAGGGGGACAGGGGGCTACACTGAAGCTTTCTTT. The genes are TRBV6-5 and TRBJ1-1; 12 bases agree with TRBD1. The CDR3 totals 14 residues. The V gene's germline CDR1 is MNHEY and CDR2 SVGAGI. V shed 6 bases, J shed 3 bases, and the junction held 2 bases outside the gene matches.

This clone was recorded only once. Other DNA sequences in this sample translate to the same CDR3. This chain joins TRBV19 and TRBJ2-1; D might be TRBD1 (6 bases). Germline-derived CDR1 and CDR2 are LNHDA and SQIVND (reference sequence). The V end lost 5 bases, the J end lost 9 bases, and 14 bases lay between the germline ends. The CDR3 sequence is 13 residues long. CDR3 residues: CASSVTGSTEQFF. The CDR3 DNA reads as TGTGCCAGTAGTGTTACAGGGTCGACTGAGCAGTTCTTC.

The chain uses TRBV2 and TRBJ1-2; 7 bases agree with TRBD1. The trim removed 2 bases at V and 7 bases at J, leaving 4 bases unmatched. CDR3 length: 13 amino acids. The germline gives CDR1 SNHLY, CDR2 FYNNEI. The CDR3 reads CASSETGQAGYTF. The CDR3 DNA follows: TGTGCCAGCAGTGAAACCGGACAGGCTGGCTACACCTTC.

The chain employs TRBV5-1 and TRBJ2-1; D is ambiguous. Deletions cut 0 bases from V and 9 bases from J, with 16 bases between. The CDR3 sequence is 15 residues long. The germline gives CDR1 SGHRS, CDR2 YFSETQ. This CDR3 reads CASSLAGSERGEQFF. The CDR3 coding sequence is TGCGCCAGCAGCTTGGCCGGATCAGAGCGTGGTGAGCAGTTCTTC. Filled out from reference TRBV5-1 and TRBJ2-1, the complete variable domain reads KAGVTQTPRYLIKTRGQQVTLSCSPISGHRSVSWYQQTPGQGLQFLFEYFSETQRNKGNFPGRFSGRQFSNSRSEMNVSTLELGDSALYLCASSLAGSERGEQFFGPGTRLTVL.

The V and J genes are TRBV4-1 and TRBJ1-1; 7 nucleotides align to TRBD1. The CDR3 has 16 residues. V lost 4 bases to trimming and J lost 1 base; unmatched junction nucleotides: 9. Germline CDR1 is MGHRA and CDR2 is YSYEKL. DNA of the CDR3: TGCGCCAGCAGCCGGGACAGTAATTACCAGAACACTGAAGCTTTCTTT. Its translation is CASSRDSNYQNTEAFF.

As DNA, the CDR3 is TGTGCCAGCAGCCGGACTAGCTGGGAGACCCAGTACTTC. Encoded protein: CASSRTSWETQYF. The rearrangement links TRBV2 to TRBJ2-5; 8 bases agree with TRBD2. The CDR3 has 13 amino acids. Germline V gives CDR1 SNHLY, CDR2 FYNNEI. V was clipped by 6 bases and J by 5 bases; unmatched bases: 5.

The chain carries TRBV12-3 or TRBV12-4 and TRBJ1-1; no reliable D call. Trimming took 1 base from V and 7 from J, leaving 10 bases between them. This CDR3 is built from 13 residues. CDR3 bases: TGTGCCAGCAGTTTAGGAGAGGCCAGTGAAGCTTTCTTT. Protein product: CASSLGEASEAFF.

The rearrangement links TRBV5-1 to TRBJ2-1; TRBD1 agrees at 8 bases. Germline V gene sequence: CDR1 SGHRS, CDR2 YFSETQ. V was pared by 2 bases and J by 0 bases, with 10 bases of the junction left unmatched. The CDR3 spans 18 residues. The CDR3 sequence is CASSFRTGPRSSYNEQFF. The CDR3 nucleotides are TGCGCCAGCAGCTTTAGGACAGGGCCGAGAAGCTCCTACAATGAGCAGTTCTTC.

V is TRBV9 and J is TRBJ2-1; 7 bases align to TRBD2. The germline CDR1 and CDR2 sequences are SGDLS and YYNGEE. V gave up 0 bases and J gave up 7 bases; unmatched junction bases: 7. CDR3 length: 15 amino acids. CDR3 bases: TGTGCCAGCAGCGTAGCGAATGTGGGAGGGAATGAGCAGTTCTTC. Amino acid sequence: CASSVANVGGNEQFF. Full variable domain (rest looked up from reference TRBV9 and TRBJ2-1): DSGVTQTPKHLITATGQRVTLRCSPRSGDLSVYWYQQSLDQGLQFLIQYYNGEERAKGNILERFSAQQFPDLHSELNLSSLELGDSALYFCASSVANVGGNEQFFGPGTRLTVL.

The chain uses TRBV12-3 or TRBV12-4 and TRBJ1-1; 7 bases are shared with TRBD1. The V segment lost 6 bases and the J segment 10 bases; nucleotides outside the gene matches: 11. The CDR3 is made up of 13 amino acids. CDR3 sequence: CASSRDEGAIAFF. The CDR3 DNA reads TGTGCCAGCAGCCGGGATGAGGGGGCAATAGCTTTCTTT.

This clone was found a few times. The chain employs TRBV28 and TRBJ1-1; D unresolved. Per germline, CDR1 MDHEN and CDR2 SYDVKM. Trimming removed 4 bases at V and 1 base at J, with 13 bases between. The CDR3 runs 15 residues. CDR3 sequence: CASSSPRVGNTEAFF. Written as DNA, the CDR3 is TGTGCCAGCAGTTCCCCCCGGGTAGGGAACACTGAAGCTTTCTTT.

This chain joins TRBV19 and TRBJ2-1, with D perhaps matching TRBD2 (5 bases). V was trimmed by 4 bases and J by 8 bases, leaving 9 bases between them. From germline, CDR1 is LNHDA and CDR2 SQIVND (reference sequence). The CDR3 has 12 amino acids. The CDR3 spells CASSTTSDEQFF. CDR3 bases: TGTGCCAGTAGTACCACTAGTGATGAGCAGTTCTTC. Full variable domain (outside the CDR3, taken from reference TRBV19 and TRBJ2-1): DGGITQSPKYLFRKEGQNVTLSCEQNLNHDAMYWYRQDPGQGLRLIYYSQIVNDFQKGDIAEGYSVSREKKESFPLTVTSAQKNPTAFYLCASSTTSDEQFFGPGTRLTVL.

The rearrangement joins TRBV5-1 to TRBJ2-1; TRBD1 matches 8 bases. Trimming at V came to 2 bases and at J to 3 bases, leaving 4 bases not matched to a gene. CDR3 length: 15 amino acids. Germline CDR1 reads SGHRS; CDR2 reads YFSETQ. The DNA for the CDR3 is TGCGCCAGCAGCTTCCAGGGGGCTGTCTACAATGAGCAGTTCTTC. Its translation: CASSFQGAVYNEQFF.

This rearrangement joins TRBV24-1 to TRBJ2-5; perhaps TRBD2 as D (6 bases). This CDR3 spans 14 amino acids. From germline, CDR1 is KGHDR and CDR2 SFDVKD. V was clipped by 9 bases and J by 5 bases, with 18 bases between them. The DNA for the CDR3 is TGTGCCACCCAAAAGGCAGGGAGGACGGAGACCCAGTACTTC. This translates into CATQKAGRTETQYF.

CDR3 coding DNA: TGTGCCAGCACCCATCCGAACAGGGGGGTAATGAACACCGGGGAGCTGTTTTTT. Amino acids: CASTHPNRGVMNTGELFF. The rearrangement links TRBV7-2 to TRBJ2-2; 8 positions agree with TRBD1. The germline V gene has CDR1 SGHTA and CDR2 FQGNSA. The CDR3 spans 18 residues. After removal of 7 bases from V and 1 base from J, the junction contained 14 bases not matched to a gene. The full variable domain, rest sourced from reference TRBV7-2 and TRBJ2-2, is GAGVSQSPSNKVTEKGKDVELRCDPISGHTALYWYRQSLGQGLEFLIYFQGNSAPDKSGLPSDRFSAERTGGSVSTLTIQRTQQEDSAVYLCASTHPNRGVMNTGELFFGEGSRLTVL.

The CDR3 DNA reads TGTGCCAGCAGCGTAGGGGTGACAGGGGGCACTAATGAAAAACTGTTTTTT. Translating gives CASSVGVTGGTNEKLFF. The chain is built from TRBV9 and TRBJ1-4; 10 bases agree with TRBD1. V shed 0 bases and J 2 bases; nucleotides not matched to a gene: 4. This CDR3 spans 17 amino acids. Germline values: CDR1 SGDLS, CDR2 YYNGEE.

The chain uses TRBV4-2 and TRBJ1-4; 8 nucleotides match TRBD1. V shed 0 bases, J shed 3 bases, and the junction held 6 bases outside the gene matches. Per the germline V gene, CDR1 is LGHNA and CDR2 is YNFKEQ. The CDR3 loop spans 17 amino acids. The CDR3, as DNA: TGTGCCAGCAGCCAAGACAGGGGGCGCGTTTCTAATGAAAAACTGTTTTTT. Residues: CASSQDRGRVSNEKLFF.

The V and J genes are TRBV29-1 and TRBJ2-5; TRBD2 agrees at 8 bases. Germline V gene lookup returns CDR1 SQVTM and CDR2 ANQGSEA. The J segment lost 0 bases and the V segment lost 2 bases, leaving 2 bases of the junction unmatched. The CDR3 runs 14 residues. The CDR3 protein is CSVEPGGYQETQYF. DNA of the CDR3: TGCAGCGTTGAACCGGGAGGGTACCAAGAGACCCAGTACTTC.

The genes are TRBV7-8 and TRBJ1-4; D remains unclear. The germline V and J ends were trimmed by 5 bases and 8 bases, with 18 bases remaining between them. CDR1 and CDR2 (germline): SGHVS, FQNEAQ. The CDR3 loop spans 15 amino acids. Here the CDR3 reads CASSPSEGREEKLFF. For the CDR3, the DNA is TGTGCCAGCAGCCCCTCGGAGGGTCGAGAAGAAAAACTGTTTTTT. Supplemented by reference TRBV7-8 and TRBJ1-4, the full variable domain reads GAGVSQSPRYKVAKRGQDVALRCDPISGHVSLFWYQQALGQGPEFLTYFQNEAQLDKSGLPSDRFFAERPEGSVSTLKIQRTQQEDSAVYLCASSPSEGREEKLFFGSGTQLSVL.

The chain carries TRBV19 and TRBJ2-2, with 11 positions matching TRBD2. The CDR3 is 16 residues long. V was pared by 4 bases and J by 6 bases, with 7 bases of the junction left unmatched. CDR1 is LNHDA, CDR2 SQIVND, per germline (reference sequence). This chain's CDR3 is CASSTRIAGGPGELFF. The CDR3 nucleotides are TGTGCCAGTAGTACTCGCATAGCGGGGGGGCCCGGGGAGCTGTTTTTT.

The CDR3 here is CASSLAGTNYNSPLHF. DNA of the CDR3: TGTGCCAGCAGCTTGGCTGGGACTAACTATAATTCACCCCTCCACTTT. V gene TRBV5-6 combines with J gene TRBJ1-6; tentative D call: TRBD1 (5 bases). The CDR3 runs to 16 residues. The V end was cut by 0 bases, the J end by 3 bases, with 10 bases between. Germline loops: CDR1 SGHDT, CDR2 YYEEEE.

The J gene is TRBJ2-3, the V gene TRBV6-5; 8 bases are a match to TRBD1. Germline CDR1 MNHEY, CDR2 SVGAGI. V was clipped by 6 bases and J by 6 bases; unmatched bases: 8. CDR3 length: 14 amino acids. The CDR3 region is CASSPGQGSDTQYF. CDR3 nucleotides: TGTGCCAGCAGCCCAGGACAGGGTAGTGATACGCAGTATTTT.

The CDR3 DNA sequence: TGTGCCAGCAGCGGTACTAGCGGGAGTAGGAATGAGCAGTTCTTC. It encodes CASSGTSGSRNEQFF. The chain uses TRBV5-4 and TRBJ2-1; 11 nucleotides line up with TRBD2. The CDR3 is 15 residues long. Germline assignment: CDR1 SGHNT and CDR2 YYREEE (reference sequence). The J segment lost 7 bases and the V segment lost 4 bases, leaving 7 bases of the junction unmatched. The complete variable domain, with remaining parts taken from reference TRBV5-4 and TRBJ2-1, reads ETGVTQSPTHLIKTRGQQVTLRCSSQSGHNTVSWYQQALGQGPQFIFQYYREEENGRGNFPPRFSGLQFPNYSSELNVNALELDDSALYLCASSGTSGSRNEQFFGPGTRLTVL.

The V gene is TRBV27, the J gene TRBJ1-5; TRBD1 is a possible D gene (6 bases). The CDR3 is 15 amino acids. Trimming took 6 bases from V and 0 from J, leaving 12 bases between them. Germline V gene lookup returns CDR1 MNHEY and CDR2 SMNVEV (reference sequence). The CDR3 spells CASRTGFVSNQPQHF. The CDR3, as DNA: TGTGCCAGCAGAACAGGGTTCGTTAGCAATCAGCCCCAGCATTTT.

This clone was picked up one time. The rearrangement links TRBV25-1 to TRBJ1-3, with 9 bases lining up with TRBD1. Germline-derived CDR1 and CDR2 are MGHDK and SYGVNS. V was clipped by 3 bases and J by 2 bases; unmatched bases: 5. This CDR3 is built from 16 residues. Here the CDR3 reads CASSDGTGTTGNTIYF. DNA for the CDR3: TGTGCCAGCAGTGACGGGACAGGGACGACTGGAAACACCATATATTTT.

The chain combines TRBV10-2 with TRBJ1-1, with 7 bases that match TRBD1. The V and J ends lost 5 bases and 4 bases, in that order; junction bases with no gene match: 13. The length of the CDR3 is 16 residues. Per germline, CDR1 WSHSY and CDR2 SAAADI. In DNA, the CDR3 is TGCGCCAGCAGTCAGTACTTGACAGGGATGCGCACTGAAGCTTTCTTT. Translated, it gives CASSQYLTGMRTEAFF.